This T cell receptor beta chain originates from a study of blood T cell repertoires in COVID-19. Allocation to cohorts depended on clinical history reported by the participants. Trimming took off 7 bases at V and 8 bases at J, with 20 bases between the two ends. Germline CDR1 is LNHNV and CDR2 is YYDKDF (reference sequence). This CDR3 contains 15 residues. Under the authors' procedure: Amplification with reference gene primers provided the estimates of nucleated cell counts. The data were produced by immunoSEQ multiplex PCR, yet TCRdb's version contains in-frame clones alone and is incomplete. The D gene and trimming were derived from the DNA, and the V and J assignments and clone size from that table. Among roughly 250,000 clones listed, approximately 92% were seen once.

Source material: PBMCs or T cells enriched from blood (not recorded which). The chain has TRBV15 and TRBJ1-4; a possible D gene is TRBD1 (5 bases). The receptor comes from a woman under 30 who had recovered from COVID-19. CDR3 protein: CATNPDRRGGEKLFF. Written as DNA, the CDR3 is TGTGCCACCAACCCCGACAGAAGGGGCGGAGAAAAACTGTTTTTT. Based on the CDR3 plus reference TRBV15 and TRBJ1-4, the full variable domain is DAMVIQNPRYQVTQFGKPVTLSCSQTLNHNVMYWYQQKSSQAPKLLFHYYDKDFNNEADTPDNFQSRRPNTSFCFLDIRSPGLGDTAMYLCATNPDRRGGEKLFFGSGTQLSVL.